This T cell receptor (beta chain) was captured by sequencing in a study of blood T cell repertoires in COVID-19. Across the whole study: Some COVID-19 samples were acute and others convalescent; all came from the United States, Italy and Spain. Sources were T cells, B-cell-depleted T cells, or PBMCs; the material itself was cDNA or gDNA.

Germline-derived CDR1 and CDR2 are MGHDK and SYGVNS. The CDR3 extends over 16 amino acids. Trimming took 1 base from V and 2 from J; bases not matched to a gene: 6. Original processing notes: Estimates of nucleated cell counts were drawn from the amplification of reference gene primers. Only in-frame clones appear in the TCRdb table, and some are missing; sequencing was by immunoSEQ multiplex PCR. From that table come the V and J calls and clone size; the DNA was used to work out D and trimming. This sample yields about 190,000 clones, of which 80% are seen a single time; around 6.9% belongs to the top ten.

The clonotype originates from a man between 60 and 70 years old with acute or convalescent COVID-19. The specimen was peripheral blood. The chain recombines TRBV25-1 with TRBJ2-5; 8 bases are a match to TRBD2. DNA for the CDR3: TGTGCCAGCAGTGAATGGCTAGCGGGTCCACAAGAGACCCAGTACTTC. Protein sequence: CASSEWLAGPQETQYF.